The 20 T cell receptor beta chains below were found in one sample sequenced in a study of blood T cell repertoires in COVID-19. Profiled with immunoSEQ multiplex PCR; TCRdb holds only in-frame clones, not every one. The table has around 150,000 clones, approximately 88% seen once. Sequenced input: peripheral blood. Receptors were obtained from a man aged 55 to 70 with active or convalescent COVID-19.

The V and J genes are TRBV5-4 and TRBJ1-1; D gene unclear. The length of the CDR3 is 15 residues. V lost 4 bases to trimming and J lost 0 bases, with 13 bases between them. Germline V gene lookup returns CDR1 SGHNT and CDR2 YYREEE (reference sequence). As DNA, the CDR3 is TGTGCCAGCAGCGCACCCGGGAGTCTGAACACTGAAGCTTTCTTT. Translation gives CASSAPGSLNTEAFF.

This chain joins TRBV19 and TRBJ1-5; tentatively, D is TRBD1 (6 bases). The CDR3 is made up of 14 amino acids. The germline V and J ends were trimmed by 2 bases and 7 bases, with 12 bases remaining between them. CDR1 is LNHDA, CDR2 SQIVND, per germline (reference sequence). The DNA of the CDR3 is TGTGCCAGTAGTATAACGACAGGTAACCAGCCCCAGCATTTT. Encoded protein: CASSITTGNQPQHF.

About this clone: Different DNA sequences within this sample yield the same CDR3. The chain uses TRBV11-3 and TRBJ1-1; D perhaps matches TRBD1 (6 bases). CDR1 and CDR2 (germline): SGHNT, YENEEA. The CDR3 loop spans 13 amino acids. Trimming pared 1 base from V and 4 bases from J, leaving 7 bases between. CDR3 sequence (DNA): TGTGCCAGCAGCTTAGGCAGGGGCACTGAAGCTTTCTTT. This encodes CASSLGRGTEAFF.

The CDR3 reads CASSEYILAGTYNEQFF. CDR3 coding DNA: TGTGCCAGCAGTGAATATATTCTAGCGGGGACCTACAATGAGCAGTTCTTC. The V gene is TRBV25-1, the J gene TRBJ2-1; 9 nucleotides agree with TRBD2. This CDR3 has 17 amino acids. CDR1 and CDR2 from the germline V gene are MGHDK and SYGVNS. V shed 0 bases and J 2 bases; nucleotides not matched to a gene: 5.

The table lists this clone with a count of one. V and J are TRBV7-8 and TRBJ2-5; D uncertain. The ends were cut back, 5 bases at V and 5 bases at J, with 6 bases in the middle. The CDR3 contains 11 residues. Germline V lookup: CDR1 SGHVS, CDR2 FQNEAQ. The CDR3 loop is CASSPRETQYF. DNA of the CDR3: TGTGCCAGCAGCCCCCGGGAGACCCAGTACTTC.

V and J are TRBV5-6 and TRBJ2-7; no clear D gene. Trimming shortened V by 3 bases and J by 6 bases, and 13 bases separated the two germline ends. Germline V CDR1 and CDR2: SGHDT, YYEEEE. The CDR3 runs 13 residues. CDR3 DNA: TGTGCCAGCAGCTACACAACAGCCAGCGAGCAGTACTTC. Amino acids: CASSYTTASEQYF.

V usage is TRBV4-3 and J usage is TRBJ1-3; no firm D call. CDR1 LGHNA and CDR2 YSLEER come from the germline V gene. Between the trimmed V and J ends, which lost 0 bases and 5 bases, there was a span of 11 bases. This CDR3 has 15 residues. This CDR3 reads CASSQDITVRNTIYF. The CDR3 DNA is TGCGCCAGCAGCCAAGATATAACAGTGAGAAACACCATATATTTT.

This clone is a singleton in its sample. The chain uses TRBV29-1 and TRBJ1-4, with a tentative D call TRBD1 (5 bases). The CDR3 is made up of 13 amino acids. The V and J ends lost 6 bases and 3 bases respectively, with 11 bases between them. Germline V lookup: CDR1 SQVTM, CDR2 ANQGSEA. In DNA form, the CDR3 reads TGCAGCGTCGCAGGGCTGGCTAATGAAAAACTGTTTTTT. It codes for CSVAGLANEKLFF. The full variable domain, rest sourced from reference TRBV29-1 and TRBJ1-4, is SAVISQKPSRDICQRGTSLTIQCQVDSQVTMMFWYRQQPGQSLTLIATANQGSEATYESGFVIDKFPISRPNLTFSTLTVSNMSPEDSSIYLCSVAGLANEKLFFGSGTQLSVL.

This rearrangement joins TRBV13 to TRBJ2-1; 13 nucleotides agree with TRBD2. J gave up 6 bases and V 6 bases, and 8 bases lay outside the gene matches. CDR3 size: 16 residues. Per germline, CDR1 PRHDT and CDR2 FYEKMQ (reference sequence). CDR3 coding DNA: TGTGCCAGCAGTCGACGAGGGACTAGCGGGATCAATGAGCAGTTCTTC. Protein: CASSRRGTSGINEQFF.

The genes are TRBV6-1 and TRBJ1-5; D not certain. The V end lost 3 bases, the J end lost 6 bases, and 12 bases lay between the germline ends. The germline V gene has CDR1 MNHNS and CDR2 SASEGT. CDR3 length: 14 residues. CDR3 bases: TGTGCCAGCAGTGAGTCAGGTCCCACTCAGCCCCAGCATTTT. The encoded protein is CASSESGPTQPQHF.

The chain has TRBV10-1 and TRBJ1-2, with no clear D. Germline CDR1 reads WNHNN; CDR2 reads SYGVQD (reference sequence). Trimming removed 0 bases from V and 8 bases from J, with 10 bases in between. The CDR3 length is 13 residues. CDR3 bases: TGCGCCAGCAGTGAGTCGGGAGGGCGAGGCTACACCTTC. Its translation is CASSESGGRGYTF.

The chain links TRBV5-1 to TRBJ2-3; weak D call: TRBD2 (7 bases). With 2 bases removed from V and 4 bases from J, the gap between germline ends came to 14 bases. CDR1 is SGHRS, CDR2 YFSETQ, per germline. The length of the CDR3 is 15 residues. CDR3 coding DNA: TGCGCCAGCAGCTTCCTAACGGGGGGCCCAGATACGCAGTATTTT. Its protein product is CASSFLTGGPDTQYF.

This rearrangement joins TRBV27 to TRBJ1-2; possibly TRBD1 for D (5 bases). In germline, CDR1 is MNHEY, CDR2 SMNVEV (reference sequence). This CDR3 has 12 amino acids. Trimming left V 8 bases short and J 4 bases short, with 11 bases between. The CDR3 sequence is CASRGTGYGYTF. CDR3 in DNA: TGTGCCAGCCGCGGGACGGGCTATGGCTACACCTTC.

CDR3 in DNA: TGTGCCAGCGGACTAGCGGGAAGGACCTACAATGAGCAGTTCTTC. It translates to CASGLAGRTYNEQFF. The chain is built from TRBV5-6 and TRBJ2-1; the match to TRBD2 covers 12 bases. J lost 2 bases, V lost 7 bases, and 4 bases had no gene match. The germline V gene encodes CDR1 SGHDT and CDR2 YYEEEE. There are 15 residues in the CDR3.

The chain employs TRBV15 and TRBJ1-2, with 12 nucleotides matching TRBD1. The CDR3 runs 16 residues. V trimming: 5 bases; J trimming: 7 bases; junction bases outside the gene matches: 11. Germline CDR1 reads LNHNV; CDR2 reads YYDKDF (reference sequence). The CDR3 DNA follows: TGTGCCACCAGCGTGAGACCGGGACAGGGGGCGAGTGGCTACACCTTC. This translates into CATSVRPGQGASGYTF.

V is TRBV7-8 and J is TRBJ2-7; 9 bases agree with TRBD1. Germline loops: CDR1 SGHVS, CDR2 FQNEAQ. The V gene end was trimmed by 6 bases and the J gene end by 10 bases; junction bases not matched to a gene: 16. CDR3 length: 15 amino acids. CDR3 loop: CASSSDRGYTYVQYF. CDR3 DNA sequence: TGTGCCAGCAGTTCAGACAGGGGGTATACTTACGTCCAGTACTTC.

The chain combines TRBV6-5 with TRBJ1-5, with 7 bases aligning to TRBD1. Trimming cost V 6 bases and J 2 bases; bases outside gene matches: 4. Germline-derived CDR1 and CDR2 are MNHEY and SVGAGI. There are 14 residues in the CDR3. The CDR3 here is CASSPGQRNQPQHF. As DNA, the CDR3 is TGTGCCAGCAGCCCGGGACAGCGCAATCAGCCCCAGCATTTT.

This clone came up a few times. The CDR3 region has the DNA TGTGCCAGCATTGCAGGCTACCCGTCCCATGAGCAGTTCTTC. Protein product: CASIAGYPSHEQFF. The rearrangement uses TRBV6-5 and TRBJ2-1, with D unclear. The CDR3 runs to 14 residues. The V and J ends lost 7 bases and 8 bases respectively, with 18 bases between them. Germline V gene data show CDR1 as MNHEY and CDR2 as SVGAGI.

This clone was recorded only once. This chain connects TRBV10-2 to TRBJ1-1; TRBD1 agrees at 8 bases. The CDR3 sequence is 14 residues long. J gave up 5 bases and V 7 bases, and 9 bases lay outside the gene matches. The germline V gene encodes CDR1 WSHSY and CDR2 SAAADI. CDR3 coding DNA: TGCGCCAGCACTAAGACAGGGGTTGGAACTGAAGCTTTCTTT. Translating it yields CASTKTGVGTEAFF.

The genes are TRBV10-3 and TRBJ2-5; 7 positions match TRBD2. The V segment lost 0 bases and the J segment 2 bases; nucleotides outside the gene matches: 12. Germline lookup yields CDR1 ENHRY and CDR2 SYGVKD. The CDR3 loop spans 18 amino acids. The CDR3 DNA sequence: TGTGCCATCAGTGAGTCGATGGCTAGCGGAACGTGGCAAGAGACCCAGTACTTC. Translating gives CAISESMASGTWQETQYF.